Described below is a single T cell receptor beta chain sequence and its context. This entry comes from a study of monozygotic twins with inflammatory bowel disease. Per-sample cDNA came from eight separate reactions. TCRalpha and TCRbeta cDNA went through nested PCRs of approximately 16 and 9 cycles, two in total. TCRdb reanalyzed the 5' RACE reads and collapses them to one entry per CDR3 protein, without DNA. This table holds more than 350,000 distinct CDR3 sequences. Every single donor had a roughly 2.5 ml blood sample drawn. The CDR3 covers 16 residues. Germline loops: CDR1 SGHRS, CDR2 YFSETQ. Material for sequencing was blood. The rearrangement uses TRBV5-1 and TRBJ2-1; TCRdb indicates TRBD2, and absent DNA this call remains unverified. The receptor comes from a human donor with ulcerative colitis or Crohn's disease, or a healthy co-twin of an affected twin (not recorded which). This CDR3 is CASSFQTGTSGGEQFF.